This T cell receptor beta chain came from a study of glioma-infiltrating T cells. Turning to this clonotype: Antigen: not known.

Study-wide findings and caveats: Tissue-blood divergence was below expectation in non-neoplastic patients, above in gliomas.

Amplification of TCR alpha and beta CDR3 regions from RNA used iRepertoire nested multiplex PCR. Input was 100-400 ng of tissue mRNA or PBMC total RNA. Using its own MiXCR run on the multiplex PCR reads, TCRdb lists one record per CDR3 protein. The sample yields approximately 400,000 distinct CDR3 sequences, roughly two fifths seen once. V lost 5 bases to trimming and J lost 0 bases, with 11 bases between them. Per the germline V gene, CDR1 is SEHNR and CDR2 is FQNEAQ (reference sequence). CDR3 length equals 15 residues. The receptor's source is a human donor with low-grade glioma or glioblastoma, undergoing nonglioma brain surgery, or in good health (not recorded which). J is TRBJ1-3 and V is TRBV7-9; TRBD1 is a possible D gene (6 bases). Source material: glioma tissue, nonneoplastic brain tissue, or PBMCs (not recorded which). The CDR3 sequence is CASSITGPSGNTIYF. The DNA for the CDR3 is TGTGCCAGCAGCATCACAGGGCCCTCTGGAAACACCATATATTTT.